This T cell receptor beta chain is from a study of T cells in Graves' hyperthyroidism and ophthalmopathy. Whole-study results and caveats: It was a median about 7.1 months before onset that the model predicted ophthalmopathy.

Amplification of TCR beta CDR3 regions used RNA as the template. RT-PCR in the first round (using the HTBI primer set) targeted the TCR CDR3. In TCRdb, the multiplex PCR reads were re-called with MiXCR into one record per CDR3 protein. The table shows around 250,000 distinct CDR3 sequences, with about 15% occurring only once. This clonotype was counted between two and nine times. The antigen is undetermined. The CDR3 is made up of 15 amino acids. Germline CDR1 and CDR2: DFQATT and SNEGSKA (reference sequence). With V trimmed by 0 bases and J by 2 bases, 4 bases remained unmatched. The genes are TRBV20-1 and TRBJ2-5; 9 nucleotides align to TRBD2. The sequencing input was blood. The receptor was derived from a middle-aged woman with Graves' hyperthyroidism that later progressed to Graves' ophthalmopathy. The CDR3 sequence is CSARDPSGAQETQYF. As DNA, the CDR3 is TGCAGTGCTAGAGATCCTAGCGGGGCGCAAGAGACCCAGTACTTC.